The clone carrying this T cell receptor (beta chain) is labeled medium-sized. The antigen remains undetermined. From germline, CDR1 is SNHLY and CDR2 FYNNEI. Losses at the gene ends were 6 bases for V and 5 bases for J; bases not matched to a gene: 5. The length of the CDR3 is 13 residues. No cell fractionation was done, so the repertoire covers all unsorted peripheral blood T cells. The record originates from a study of HIV-infected patients and healthy controls. At the level of the study: Viral load fell to undetectable in 11 of 16 patients by the second blood draw.

Around 450 ng RNA was reverse transcribed with alpha and beta constant-region primers. Separate chain-specific third strand synthesis with multiplexing indices produced the alpha and beta libraries. TCRdb fed the 5' RACE reads into MiXCR, producing one record per CDR3 protein. The repertoire holds 7,000 to 8,500 distinct CDR3 sequences, with roughly 6.1% as singletons. Overall study results and limits: Apparent post-therapy Gini recovery among HIV-infected patients was not reproduced with size-matched repertoires.

The sequencing here drew on blood, taken before antiretroviral therapy. This rearrangement joins TRBV2 to TRBJ2-5, with 8 bases that match TRBD1. The clonotype was recovered from an adult with HIV infection. Here the CDR3 reads CASRNRGLETQYF. In DNA, the CDR3 is TGTGCCAGCAGAAACAGGGGGTTGGAGACCCAGTACTTC. The full variable domain, with the rest looked up from reference TRBV2 and TRBJ2-5, is EPEVTQTPSHQVTQMGQEVILRCVPISNHLYFYWYRQILGQKVEFLVSFYNNEISEKSEIFDDQFSVERPDGSNFTLKIRSTKLEDSAMYFCASRNRGLETQYFGPGTRLLVL.